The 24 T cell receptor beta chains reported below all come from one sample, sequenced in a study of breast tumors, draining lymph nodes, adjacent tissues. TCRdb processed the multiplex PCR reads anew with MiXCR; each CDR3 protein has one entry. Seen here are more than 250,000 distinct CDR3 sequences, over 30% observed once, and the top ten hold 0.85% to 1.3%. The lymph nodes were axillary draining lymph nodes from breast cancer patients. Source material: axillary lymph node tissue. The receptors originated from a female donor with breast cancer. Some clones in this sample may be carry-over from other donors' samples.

The CDR3 nucleotides are TGTGCCAGTAGTTTCTCGAGCGGGAGGGCGGCGAACACCGGGGAGCTGTTTTTT. It encodes CASSFSSGRAANTGELFF. The rearrangement links TRBV19 to TRBJ2-2; 10 positions match TRBD2. J lost 0 bases, V lost 5 bases, and 9 bases had no gene match. The CDR3 totals 18 residues. Germline-derived CDR1 and CDR2 are LNHDA and SQIVND (reference sequence). Full variable domain (missing parts from reference TRBV19 and TRBJ2-2): DGGITQSPKYLFRKEGQNVTLSCEQNLNHDAMYWYRQDPGQGLRLIYYSQIVNDFQKGDIAEGYSVSREKKESFPLTVTSAQKNPTAFYLCASSFSSGRAANTGELFFGEGSRLTVL.

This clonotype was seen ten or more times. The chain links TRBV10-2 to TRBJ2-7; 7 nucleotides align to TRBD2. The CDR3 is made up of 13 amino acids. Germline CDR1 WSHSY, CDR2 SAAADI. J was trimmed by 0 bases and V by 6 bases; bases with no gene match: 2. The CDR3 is CASSRDYSYEQYF. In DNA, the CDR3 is TGCGCCAGCAGCCGGGACTACTCCTACGAGCAGTACTTC.

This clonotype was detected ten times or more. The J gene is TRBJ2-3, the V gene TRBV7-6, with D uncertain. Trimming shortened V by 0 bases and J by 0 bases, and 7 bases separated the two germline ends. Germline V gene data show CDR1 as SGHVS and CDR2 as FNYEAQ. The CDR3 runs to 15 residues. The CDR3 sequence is CASSLAASSTDTQYF. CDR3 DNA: TGTGCCAGCAGCTTAGCGGCTTCTAGCACAGATACGCAGTATTTT.

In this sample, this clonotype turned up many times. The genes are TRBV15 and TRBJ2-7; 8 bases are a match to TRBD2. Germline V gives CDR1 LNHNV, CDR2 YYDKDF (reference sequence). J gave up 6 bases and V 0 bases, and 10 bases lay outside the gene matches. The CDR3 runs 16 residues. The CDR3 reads CATSRDLAGGMVEQYF. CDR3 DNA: TGTGCCACCAGCAGAGATCTGGCGGGAGGTATGGTCGAGCAGTACTTC.

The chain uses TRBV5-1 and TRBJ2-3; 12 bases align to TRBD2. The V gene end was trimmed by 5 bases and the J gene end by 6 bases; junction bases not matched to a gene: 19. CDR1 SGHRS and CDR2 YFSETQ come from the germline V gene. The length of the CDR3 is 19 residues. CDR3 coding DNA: TGCGCCAGCAGGCCACTTCGGATGGCTAGCGGGAGGGTTGCGGATACGCAGTATTTT. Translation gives CASRPLRMASGRVADTQYF.

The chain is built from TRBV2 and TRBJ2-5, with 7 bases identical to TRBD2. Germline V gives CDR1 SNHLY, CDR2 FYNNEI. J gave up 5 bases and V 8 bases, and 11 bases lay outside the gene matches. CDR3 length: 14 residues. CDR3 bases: TGTGCCAGCGGGAGGGGAGGAGGATCGGAGACCCAGTACTTC. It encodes CASGRGGGSETQYF.

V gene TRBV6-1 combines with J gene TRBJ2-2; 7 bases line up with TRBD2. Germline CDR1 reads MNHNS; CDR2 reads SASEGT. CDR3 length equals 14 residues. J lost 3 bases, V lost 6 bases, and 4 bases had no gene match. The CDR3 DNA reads TGTGCCAGCAGGGCTAGCGGCTACACCGGGGAGCTGTTTTTT. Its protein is CASRASGYTGELFF.

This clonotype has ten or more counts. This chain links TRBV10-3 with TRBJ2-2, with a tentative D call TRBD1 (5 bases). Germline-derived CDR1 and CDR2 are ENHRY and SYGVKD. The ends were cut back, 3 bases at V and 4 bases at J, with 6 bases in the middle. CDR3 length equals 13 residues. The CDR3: CAISDRATGELFF. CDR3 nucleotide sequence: TGTGCCATCAGTGACAGGGCCACCGGGGAGCTGTTTTTT.

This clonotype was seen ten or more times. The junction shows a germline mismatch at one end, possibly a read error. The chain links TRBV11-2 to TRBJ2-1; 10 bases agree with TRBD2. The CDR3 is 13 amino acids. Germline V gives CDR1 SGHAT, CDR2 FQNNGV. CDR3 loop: CASTLVAGGLGVF. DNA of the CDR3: TGTGCCAGCACCTTAGTAGCGGGAGGCCTTGGGGTCTTC.

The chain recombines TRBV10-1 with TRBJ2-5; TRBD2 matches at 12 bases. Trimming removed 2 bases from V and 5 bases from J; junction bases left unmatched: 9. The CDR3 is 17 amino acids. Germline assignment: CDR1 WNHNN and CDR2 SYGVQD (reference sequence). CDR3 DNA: TGCGCCAGCAGTGAGGATAGGACTAGCGGGATAGGGGAGACCCAGTACTTC. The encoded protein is CASSEDRTSGIGETQYF.

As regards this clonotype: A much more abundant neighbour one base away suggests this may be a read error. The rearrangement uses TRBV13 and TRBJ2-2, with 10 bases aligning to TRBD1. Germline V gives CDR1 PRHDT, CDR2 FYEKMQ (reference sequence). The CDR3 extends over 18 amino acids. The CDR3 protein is CASSSWGRGQGGTGGLFF. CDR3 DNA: TGTGCCAGCAGCTCTTGGGGTCGTGGACAGGGGGGCACCGGGGGGCTGTTTTTT.

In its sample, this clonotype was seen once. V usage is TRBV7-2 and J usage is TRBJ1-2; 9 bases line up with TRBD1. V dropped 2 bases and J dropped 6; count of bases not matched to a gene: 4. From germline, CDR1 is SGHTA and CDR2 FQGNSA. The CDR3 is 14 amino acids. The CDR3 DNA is TGTGCCAGCAGCTTAACCGGGACAGGGCATGGCTACACCTTC. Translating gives CASSLTGTGHGYTF.

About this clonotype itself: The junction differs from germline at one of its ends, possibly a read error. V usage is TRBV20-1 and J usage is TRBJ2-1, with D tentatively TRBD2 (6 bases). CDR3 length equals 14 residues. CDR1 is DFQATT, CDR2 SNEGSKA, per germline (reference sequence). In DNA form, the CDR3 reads TGCAGTGCCCCCGGGAGTGGGTCCTACACTGAGCAGTTCTTC. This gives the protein CSAPGSGSYTEQFF.

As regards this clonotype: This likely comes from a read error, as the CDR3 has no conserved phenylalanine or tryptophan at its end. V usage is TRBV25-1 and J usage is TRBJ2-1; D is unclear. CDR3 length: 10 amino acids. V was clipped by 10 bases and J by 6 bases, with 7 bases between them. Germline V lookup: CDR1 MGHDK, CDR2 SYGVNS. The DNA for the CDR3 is TGTGCCACCAACTGCAATGAGCAGTTCCTC. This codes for CATNCNEQFL.

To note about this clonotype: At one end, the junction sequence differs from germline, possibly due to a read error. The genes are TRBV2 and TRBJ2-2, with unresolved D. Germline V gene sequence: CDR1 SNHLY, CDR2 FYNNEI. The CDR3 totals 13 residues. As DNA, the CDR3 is TGCGCCAGCAGTGAAGGGTGGGCAGGGGAGCTGTTTTTT. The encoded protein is CASSEGWAGELFF.

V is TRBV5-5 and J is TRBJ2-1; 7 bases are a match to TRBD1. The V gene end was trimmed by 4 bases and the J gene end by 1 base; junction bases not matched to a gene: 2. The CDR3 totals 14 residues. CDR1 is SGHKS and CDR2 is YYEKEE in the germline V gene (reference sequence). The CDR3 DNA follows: TGTGCCAGCAGCAGGGACAGTTCCTACAATGAGCAGTTCTTC. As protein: CASSRDSSYNEQFF.

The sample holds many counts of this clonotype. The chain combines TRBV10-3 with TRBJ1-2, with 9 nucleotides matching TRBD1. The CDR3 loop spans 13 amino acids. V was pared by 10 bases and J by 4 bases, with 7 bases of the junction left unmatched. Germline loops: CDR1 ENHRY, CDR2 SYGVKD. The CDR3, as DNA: TGTGCCACCTCGGGACAGGGAGCCTATGGCTACACCTTC. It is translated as CATSGQGAYGYTF.

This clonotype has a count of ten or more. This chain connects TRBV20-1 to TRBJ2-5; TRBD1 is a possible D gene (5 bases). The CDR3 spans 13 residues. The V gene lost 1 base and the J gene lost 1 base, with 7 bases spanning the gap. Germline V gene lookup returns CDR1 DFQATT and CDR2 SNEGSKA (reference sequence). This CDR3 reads CSARVRVQETQYF. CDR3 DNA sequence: TGCAGTGCTAGAGTCAGGGTCCAAGAGACCCAGTACTTC.

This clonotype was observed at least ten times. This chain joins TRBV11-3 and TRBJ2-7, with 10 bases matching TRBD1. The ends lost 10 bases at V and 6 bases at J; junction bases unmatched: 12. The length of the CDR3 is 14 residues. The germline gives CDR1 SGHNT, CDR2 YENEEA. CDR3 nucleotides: TGTGCCACAACTGACAGGGGGCGAACGTTCGAGCAGTACTTC. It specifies CATTDRGRTFEQYF.

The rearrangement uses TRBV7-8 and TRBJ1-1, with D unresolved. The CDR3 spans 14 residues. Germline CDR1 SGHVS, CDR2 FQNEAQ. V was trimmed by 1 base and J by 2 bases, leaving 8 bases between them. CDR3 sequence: CASSLEKGNTEAFF. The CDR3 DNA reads TGTGCCAGCAGCTTAGAGAAGGGTAACACTGAAGCTTTCTTT.

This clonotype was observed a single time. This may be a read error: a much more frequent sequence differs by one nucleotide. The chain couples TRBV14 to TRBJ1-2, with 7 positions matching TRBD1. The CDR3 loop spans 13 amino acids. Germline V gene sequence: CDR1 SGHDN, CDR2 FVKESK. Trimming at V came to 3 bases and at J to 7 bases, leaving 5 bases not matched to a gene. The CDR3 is CASSHRTGGGYTF. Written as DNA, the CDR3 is TGTGCCAGCAGCCACCGGACAGGAGGTGGCTACACCTTC.

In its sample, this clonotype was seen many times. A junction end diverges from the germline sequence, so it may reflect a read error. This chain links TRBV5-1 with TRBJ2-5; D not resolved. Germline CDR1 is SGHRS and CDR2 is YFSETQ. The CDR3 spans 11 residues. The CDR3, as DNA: TGTGCCAGCAGCTTACGAGAGACCCAGTACTTC. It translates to CASSLRETQYF.

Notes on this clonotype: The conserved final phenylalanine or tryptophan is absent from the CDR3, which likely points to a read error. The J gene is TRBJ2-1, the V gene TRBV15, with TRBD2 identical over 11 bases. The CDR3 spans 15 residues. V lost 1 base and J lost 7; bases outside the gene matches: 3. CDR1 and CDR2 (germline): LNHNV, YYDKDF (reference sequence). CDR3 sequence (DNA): TGTGCCACCAGCAGAGGGACTAGCGGGCGTAATGAGCAGTTCCTC. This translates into CATSRGTSGRNEQFL.

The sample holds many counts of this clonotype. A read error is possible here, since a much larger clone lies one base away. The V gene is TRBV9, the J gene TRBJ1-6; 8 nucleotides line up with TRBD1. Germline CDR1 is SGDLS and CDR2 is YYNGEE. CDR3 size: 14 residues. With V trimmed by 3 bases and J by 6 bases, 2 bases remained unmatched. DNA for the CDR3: TGTGCCAGCAGCGGGACAGGGCTTAATTCACCCCTCCACTTT. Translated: CASSGTGLNSPLHF.